A selection of T cell receptor beta chains follows, all from one sample in a study of identical twins. TCRdb re-derived calls from the 5' RACE reads in MiXCR, one entry per CDR3 protein. Of 500,000 to 650,000 distinct CDR3 sequences in the sample, about 22% were seen once. This same sample was also taken into another study, of yellow fever vaccine responses in identical twins.

Sequencing was performed on CD4+ T cells sorted from blood. The receptors were gathered from a woman aged 18-29 years in good health. CDR3s include the opening cysteine and the closing phenylalanine or tryptophan. The D gene is left open where the match is weak. The size of a clone is reported for some rows only, either as once, few or many, or as a class for expanded clones.

TRBJ2-1	TRBD1	TRBV5-1	.	TGCGCCAGCAGCCCGGGACAGTTCATCAATGAGCAGTTCTTC	CASSPGQFINEQFF
TRBJ2-2	.	TRBV5-1	few	TGCGCCAGCAGCACCATCAAACTAGTGCCGCCCGGGGAGCTGTTTTTT	CASSTIKLVPPGELFF
TRBJ1-1	.	TRBV20-1	once	TGCAGTGCTAGAAGCGGAGGAGGGAACACTGAAGCTTTCTTT	CSARSGGGNTEAFF
TRBJ2-5	TRBD2	TRBV5-6	.	TGTGCCAGCAGCCTTCAGCGGGGCTCCCAAGAGACCCAGTACTTC	CASSLQRGSQETQYF
TRBJ2-6	.	TRBV5-1	.	TGCGCCAGCAGCTTGGAAGTGGGGGCCAACGTCCTGACTTTC	CASSLEVGANVLTF
TRBJ1-4	TRBD1	TRBV19	few	TGTGCCAGCAGCCGGGACAGAAACGAAAAACTGTTTTTT	CASSRDRNEKLFF
TRBJ2-5	TRBD2	TRBV6-1	few	TGTGCCAGCACTCTGACTAGCGGGGGATCAGAGACCCAGTACTTC	CASTLTSGGSETQYF
TRBJ2-3	.	TRBV27	.	TGTGCCAGCAGTTTACTGCCTCAGCTCACAGATACGCAGTATTTT	CASSLLPQLTDTQYF
TRBJ2-2	.	TRBV27	many	TGTGCCAGCAGCCACACGAACACCGGGGAGCTGTTTTTT	CASSHTNTGELFF
TRBJ2-3	TRBD2	TRBV12-3/TRBV12-4	.	TGTGCCAGCAGCCCCGGGACTAGCGGGAGATTTGGCACAGATACGCAGTATTTT	CASSPGTSGRFGTDTQYF
TRBJ2-7	TRBD2	TRBV5-1	.	TGCGCCAGCACCAGAGGGACTAGCGGATTTTCCTCCTACGAGCAGTACTTC	CASTRGTSGFSSYEQYF
TRBJ1-1	TRBD1	TRBV6-4	.	TGTGCCAGCAGTCGGACAGGGGCCACTGAAGCTTTCTTT	CASSRTGATEAFF
TRBJ2-2	TRBD2	TRBV5-1	.	TGCGCCAGCAGCTGGGAGGGAGGCACCGGGGAGCTGTTTTTT	CASSWEGGTGELFF
TRBJ2-7	.	TRBV12-3/TRBV12-4	.	TGTGCCAGCAGACCGGGACTTAGCTCCTACGAGCAGTACTTC	CASRPGLSSYEQYF
TRBJ2-7	.	TRBV28	few	TGTGCCAGCAGTTTAGGACATCAGGGGAGGAAGGCTTTCGAGCAGTACTTC	CASSLGHQGRKAFEQYF
TRBJ1-1	.	TRBV6-4	few	TGTGCCAGCAGTGACTCGAGCAGGGGTTGGACTGAAGCTTTCTTT	CASSDSSRGWTEAFF
TRBJ2-3	TRBD2	TRBV28	.	TGTGCCAGCAGTTTACCCGACCCGGGGGGTCTTACGCAGTATTTT	CASSLPDPGGLTQYF
TRBJ2-6	TRBD1	TRBV10-3	.	TGTGCCATCAGCGAGGGGGCGCGCACGTCTGGGGCCAACGTCCTGACTTTC	CAISEGARTSGANVLTF
TRBJ2-7	.	TRBV20-1	.	TGCAGTGCTCCCCATACCGACGGCAGCTCCTACGAGCAGTACTTC	CSAPHTDGSSYEQYF
TRBJ1-2	.	TRBV7-9	few	TGTGCCAGCAGCTTAGTGGGACGGACCATTAACTATGGCTACACCTTC	CASSLVGRTINYGYTF
TRBJ2-2	TRBD2	TRBV12-3/TRBV12-4	.	TGTGCCAGCAGTTTTGTAACGTGGAGCGGGAGGGGAGCCGGGGAGCTGTTTTTT	CASSFVTWSGRGAGELFF
TRBJ2-1	TRBD2	TRBV5-1	few	TGCGCCAGCAGCCCGTCGTGGACTAGCGGGAACAATGAGCAGTTCTTC	CASSPSWTSGNNEQFF
TRBJ2-1	TRBD1	TRBV29-1	.	TGCAGCGTTGGAATCGGGACAGGGGGTTACAATGAGCAGTTCTTC	CSVGIGTGGYNEQFF
TRBJ2-7	TRBD2	TRBV5-1	.	TGCGCCAGCAGCTTGGTGGTGACTAGCGAATCCTACGAGCAGTACTTC	CASSLVVTSESYEQYF
TRBJ2-2	TRBD2	TRBV12-3/TRBV12-4	.	TGTGCCAGCAGTTTACGGCGGGGGGGCCTAAACACCGGGGAGCTGTTTTTT	CASSLRRGGLNTGELFF
TRBJ1-1	.	TRBV12-3/TRBV12-4	.	TGTGCCAGCAGCATCCGGGACACCGATCGGAACACTGAAGCTTTCTTT	CASSIRDTDRNTEAFF
TRBJ2-6	.	TRBV7-7	few	TGTGCCAGCAGCTTAGAGGAGTCCTCTGGGGCCAACGTCCTGACTTTC	CASSLEESSGANVLTF
TRBJ2-7	.	TRBV6-1	.	TGTGCCAGCAGCCTCGGAGGGACAGCGCGCTCCTACGAGCAGTACTTC	CASSLGGTARSYEQYF
TRBJ2-3	.	TRBV5-1	.	TGCGCCAGCAGCTTACCCCTAGGGGACACAGATACGCAGTATTTT	CASSLPLGDTDTQYF
TRBJ2-1	TRBD2	TRBV18	few	TGTGCCAGCTCACCATTCGAGTCGATGGGTGGCGGGAGTCGGGATGAGCAGTTCTTC	CASSPFESMGGGSRDEQFF
TRBJ1-1	.	TRBV29-1	.	TGCAGCGTTGAAGATGCTGAAGCTTTCTTT	CSVEDAEAFF
TRBJ2-4	.	TRBV2	few	TGTGCCAGCAGATGGGTCGCGGAGGCAAGTCAGTACTTC	CASRWVAEASQYF
TRBJ1-6	TRBD1	TRBV6-1	.	TGTGCCAGCACCGGACAGGGGCCCTATAATTCACCCCTCCACTTT	CASTGQGPYNSPLHF
TRBJ2-5	.	TRBV10-3	few	TGTGCCGCCTCCACGGGGGCCTTCCAAGAGACCCAGTACTTC	CAASTGAFQETQYF
TRBJ1-2	.	TRBV12-3/TRBV12-4	many	TGTGCCAGCAGTACTTCCTATGGCTACACCTTC	CASSTSYGYTF
TRBJ2-7	TRBD1	TRBV7-9	few	TGTGCCAGCAGCTTATTGCCAGGGGGAACGGGGCCCTACGAGCAGTACTTC	CASSLLPGGTGPYEQYF
TRBJ2-5	TRBD2	TRBV12-3/TRBV12-4	few	TGTGCCAGCAGTTTAATTCTAGCGGGAGCCTCGGGGACCCAGTACTTC	CASSLILAGASGTQYF
TRBJ2-2	.	TRBV12-3/TRBV12-4	.	TGTGCCAGCAGTTTAGAGGAACCGGGTTGGACCGGGGAGCTGTTTTTT	CASSLEEPGWTGELFF
TRBJ2-4	TRBD2	TRBV6-5	few	TGTGCCAGCAGTTACTCGAGTCTAGCGGGGGATCTAGCCAAAAACATTCAGTACTTC	CASSYSSLAGDLAKNIQYF
TRBJ2-3	TRBD2	TRBV10-3	.	TGTGCCATCAGAGAGCGGGGGTCCACAGATACGCAGTATTTT	CAIRERGSTDTQYF